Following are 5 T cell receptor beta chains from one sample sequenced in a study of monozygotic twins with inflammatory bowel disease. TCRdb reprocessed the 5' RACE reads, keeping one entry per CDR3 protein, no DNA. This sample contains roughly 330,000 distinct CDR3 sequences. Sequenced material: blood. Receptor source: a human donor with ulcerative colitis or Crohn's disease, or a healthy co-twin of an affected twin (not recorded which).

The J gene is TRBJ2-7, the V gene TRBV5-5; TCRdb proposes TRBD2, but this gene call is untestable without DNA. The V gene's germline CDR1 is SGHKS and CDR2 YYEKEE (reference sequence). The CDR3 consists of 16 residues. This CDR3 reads CASSQSFGGGAYEQYF.

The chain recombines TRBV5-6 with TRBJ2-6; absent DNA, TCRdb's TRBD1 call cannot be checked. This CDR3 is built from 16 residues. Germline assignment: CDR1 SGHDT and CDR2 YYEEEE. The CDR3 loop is CASSFSGAGGANVLTF. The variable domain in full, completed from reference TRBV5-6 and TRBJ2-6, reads DAGVTQSPTHLIKTRGQQVTLRCSPKSGHDTVSWYQQALGQGPQFIFQYYEEEERQRGNFPDRFSGHQFPNYSSELNVNALLLGDSALYLCASSFSGAGGANVLTFGAGSRLTVL.

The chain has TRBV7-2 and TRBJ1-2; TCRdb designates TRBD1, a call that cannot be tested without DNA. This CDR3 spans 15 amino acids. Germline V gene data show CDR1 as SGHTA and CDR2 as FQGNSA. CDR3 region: CASSLDPGSTYGYTF.

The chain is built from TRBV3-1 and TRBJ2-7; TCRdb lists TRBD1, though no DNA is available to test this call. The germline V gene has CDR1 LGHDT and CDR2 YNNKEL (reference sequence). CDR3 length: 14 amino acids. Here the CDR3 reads CASSQAGTGYEQYF.

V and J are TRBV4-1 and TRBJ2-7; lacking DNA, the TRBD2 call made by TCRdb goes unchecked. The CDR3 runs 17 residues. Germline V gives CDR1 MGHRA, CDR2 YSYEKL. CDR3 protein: CASSQDKKDSYTYEQYF.